This passage covers 6 T cell receptor beta chains from one sample sequenced in a study of cytomegalovirus exposure and HLA in healthy donors. The study ran its PCR with 60 Vbeta and 13 Jbeta primers. This table comes from immunoSEQ multiplex PCR, and its TCRdb copy is limited to in-frame clones, with some not included. The sample shows about 140,000 clones, 79% of them seen only once. Sequences were obtained from PBMCs. The receptor source for this set is a man between 18 and 29 years old in good health and CMV-seronegative.

This clone was observed a few times. The chain joins TRBV4-3 to TRBJ1-5, with 9 bases fitting TRBD1. The V gene end was trimmed by 0 bases and the J gene end by 6 bases; junction bases not matched to a gene: 3. CDR1 is LGHNA and CDR2 is YSLEER in the germline V gene. The CDR3 totals 15 residues. CDR3 protein: CASSQDRDRAQPQHF. The CDR3 region has the DNA TGCGCCAGCAGCCAAGATCGGGACAGGGCTCAGCCCCAGCATTTT.

The chain couples TRBV6-1 to TRBJ1-2; D is undetermined. V was clipped by 5 bases and J by 10 bases, with 14 bases between them. Germline CDR1 MNHNS, CDR2 SASEGT. The CDR3 is 12 amino acids. The CDR3 loop reads CASSSSAEDYTF. In nucleotides, the CDR3 is TGTGCCAGCAGTTCGAGTGCGGAGGACTACACCTTC.

The chain links TRBV6-1 to TRBJ1-4; TRBD1 matches at 7 bases. Germline V lookup: CDR1 MNHNS, CDR2 SASEGT. J lost 7 bases, V lost 8 bases, and 4 bases had no gene match. The CDR3 has 12 amino acids. The CDR3 sequence is CASRQGSEKLFF. CDR3 in DNA: TGTGCCAGCCGACAGGGAAGTGAAAAACTGTTTTTT.

The chain recombines TRBV19 with TRBJ1-1; 12 bases match TRBD1. Unmatched junction bases numbered 16, after V lost 7 bases and J lost 4 bases. The germline V gene has CDR1 LNHDA and CDR2 SQIVND (reference sequence). The CDR3 covers 18 residues. CDR3 sequence: CASNSGLGDRGRGTEAFF. Written as DNA, the CDR3 is TGTGCCAGTAACTCAGGGCTCGGGGACAGGGGGCGAGGCACTGAAGCTTTCTTT.

This clone was seen a few times. The gene calls are TRBV6-5 and TRBJ1-4; 9 nucleotides match TRBD1. V was clipped by 5 bases and J by 6 bases; unmatched bases: 1. Germline V CDR1 and CDR2: MNHEY, SVGAGI. CDR3 size: 13 residues. CDR3 in amino acids: CASSRTGDEKLFF. CDR3 nucleotides: TGTGCCAGCAGTCGGACAGGGGATGAAAAACTGTTTTTT.

J is TRBJ1-3 and V is TRBV19, with 7 bases that match TRBD1. CDR1 LNHDA and CDR2 SQIVND come from the germline V gene (reference sequence). This CDR3 has 17 amino acids. Trimming cost V 2 bases and J 0 bases; bases outside gene matches: 7. The CDR3 coding sequence is TGTGCCAGTAGTATATTCGCAGGGGGTGCCTCTGGAAACACCATATATTTT. Translation gives CASSIFAGGASGNTIYF. Using reference TRBV19 and TRBJ1-3 for the parts outside the CDR3, the full variable domain is DGGITQSPKYLFRKEGQNVTLSCEQNLNHDAMYWYRQDPGQGLRLIYYSQIVNDFQKGDIAEGYSVSREKKESFPLTVTSAQKNPTAFYLCASSIFAGGASGNTIYFGEGSWLTVV.